Each of the 22 T cell receptor beta chains below was sequenced from the same sample in a study of blood T cells in healthy people across ages. Through a sample-barcoded 5' primer and a J-beta primer mix, a second PCR was run for roughly 7 to 11 cycles. TCRdb re-derived calls from the 5' RACE reads in MiXCR, one entry per CDR3 protein. The sample has approximately 800,000 distinct CDR3 sequences, around 50% seen once. The sample consisted of blood. These receptors all stem from a man aged 40-49 years in good health.

This clonotype has only a few counts. J is TRBJ2-3 and V is TRBV7-2; 7 bases are shared with TRBD2. This CDR3 spans 16 amino acids. Germline CDR1 reads SGHTA; CDR2 reads FQGNSA. J lost 1 base, V lost 1 base, and 5 bases had no gene match. The CDR3 bases are TGTGCCAGCAGCTTAGGTCCTAGCGGTGGCACAGATACGCAGTATTTT. It codes for CASSLGPSGGTDTQYF.

This chain links TRBV15 with TRBJ1-2; D gene ambiguous. In germline, CDR1 is LNHNV, CDR2 YYDKDF (reference sequence). Trimming stripped 7 bases from V and 2 bases from J, with 20 bases between. The length of the CDR3 is 16 residues. CDR3 nucleotide sequence: TGTGCCACCAAAGGGAGTGCAGACCCTAAAAACTATGGCTACACCTTC. This sequence encodes CATKGSADPKNYGYTF.

This clonotype was counted many times. The V and J genes are TRBV11-2 and TRBJ2-1, with TRBD2 matching 8 bases. Germline loops: CDR1 SGHAT, CDR2 FQNNGV. The V segment lost 5 bases and the J segment 10 bases; nucleotides outside the gene matches: 16. The length of the CDR3 is 16 residues. The CDR3 reads CASSPALAGGFGEQFF. CDR3 DNA: TGTGCCAGCAGCCCAGCCCTAGCGGGTGGTTTTGGGGAGCAGTTCTTC.

This sequence joins TRBV11-3 and TRBJ1-6; unclear D gene. The germline V gene has CDR1 SGHNT and CDR2 YENEEA. Trimming cost V 4 bases and J 6 bases, with 16 bases left between them. The CDR3 has 16 residues. CDR3 loop: CASSSRRPRANSPLHF. CDR3 nucleotide sequence: TGTGCCAGCAGCTCACGGCGACCGAGGGCTAATTCACCCCTCCACTTT. Full variable domain (rest looked up from reference TRBV11-3 and TRBJ1-6): EAGVVQSPRYKIIEKKQPVAFWCNPISGHNTLYWYLQNLGQGPELLIRYENEEAVDDSQLPKDRFSAERLKGVDSTLKIQPAELGDSAVYLCASSSRRPRANSPLHFGNGTRLTVT.

The J gene is TRBJ2-7, the V gene TRBV4-1; D uncertain. Trimming cost V 5 bases and J 0 bases, with 8 bases left between them. CDR3 length equals 13 residues. Per germline, CDR1 MGHRA and CDR2 YSYEKL. CDR3 amino acids: CASSETFSYEQYF. DNA of the CDR3: TGCGCCAGCAGCGAAACGTTCTCCTACGAGCAGTACTTC.

The V call is TRBV27, the J call TRBJ2-7; D unclear. The CDR3 spans 14 residues. Germline values: CDR1 MNHEY, CDR2 SMNVEV (reference sequence). Trimming took off 3 bases at V and 2 bases at J, with 11 bases between the two ends. The CDR3 spells CASSFQAGTYEQYF. For the CDR3, the DNA is TGTGCCAGCAGTTTTCAGGCAGGAACCTACGAGCAGTACTTC.

The chain recombines TRBV7-9 with TRBJ1-6, with D possibly being TRBD1 (5 bases). Germline V gene sequence: CDR1 SEHNR, CDR2 FQNEAQ (reference sequence). The CDR3 length is 15 residues. Trimming shortened V by 3 bases and J by 7 bases, and 13 bases separated the two germline ends. The CDR3 DNA reads TGTGCCAGCAGCTTGGGGGAGGTAGGGAATTCACCCCTCCACTTT. It is translated as CASSLGEVGNSPLHF.

This chain connects TRBV5-1 to TRBJ2-5; 9 bases are shared with TRBD2. The last part of the DNA fits TRBJ2-7 better; the J call may be wrong. CDR1 is SGHRS, CDR2 YFSETQ, per germline. The CDR3 covers 16 residues. CDR3 protein: CASSISGRTRADEQYF. The DNA of the CDR3 is TGCGCCAGCAGTATTAGCGGGAGAACAAGGGCTGACGAGCAGTACTTC.

The J gene is TRBJ2-1, the V gene TRBV4-3; 9 positions agree with TRBD2. This CDR3 contains 15 residues. In germline, CDR1 is LGHNA, CDR2 YSLEER. With V trimmed by 1 base and J by 4 bases, 2 bases remained unmatched. The CDR3 DNA reads as TGCGCCAGCAGCCAAGGACTAGCGGCTTACAATGAGCAGTTCTTC. Its translation is CASSQGLAAYNEQFF.

This chain links TRBV7-2 with TRBJ2-1; possibly TRBD2 for D (5 bases). Germline V gene sequence: CDR1 SGHTA, CDR2 FQGNSA. The CDR3 is made up of 13 amino acids. Trimming pared 6 bases from V and 10 bases from J, leaving 16 bases between. The DNA for the CDR3 is TGTGCCAGCAGGCAAGCGGCCGGGAAAGAGCAGTTCTTC. Residues: CASRQAAGKEQFF.

This clonotype was detected only once. The rearrangement uses TRBV27 and TRBJ1-5; D gene ambiguous. CDR1 MNHEY and CDR2 SMNVEV come from the germline V gene (reference sequence). Trimming shortened V by 5 bases and J by 4 bases, and 9 bases separated the two germline ends. This CDR3 region has 13 residues. This CDR3 is CASSGQENQPQHF. DNA for the CDR3: TGTGCCAGCAGTGGGCAGGAAAATCAGCCCCAGCATTTT.

This rearrangement joins TRBV6-2 or TRBV6-3 to TRBJ2-7, with 10 bases matching TRBD1. The V gene's germline CDR1 is MNHEY and CDR2 SVGEGT. The CDR3 is made up of 16 amino acids. V was pared by 3 bases and J by 0 bases, with 5 bases of the junction left unmatched. The CDR3 DNA reads as TGTGCCAGCAGTTATTCCGGGACAGGGGTCTCCTACGAGCAGTACTTC. Translating it yields CASSYSGTGVSYEQYF.

A note on this clonotype: One end of the junction does not line up with germline, which may come from a read error. This rearrangement joins TRBV7-2 to TRBJ2-2; 8 positions match TRBD1. CDR1 and CDR2 (germline): SGHTA, FQGNSA. The CDR3 runs to 13 residues. CDR3 sequence reads: CASSLGRTGGLFF. The CDR3 DNA follows: TGTGCCAGCAGCTTAGGACGAACAGGGGGGCTGTTTTTT.

As for this clonotype: One end of the junction is discordant with germline, which a read error may explain. The chain uses TRBV12-3 or TRBV12-4 and TRBJ1-2; 7 bases align to TRBD1. This CDR3 is built from 13 residues. The CDR3 region is CASSWDSNYDYTF. The DNA for the CDR3 is TGTGCCAGCAGTTGGGACAGCAACTATGACTACACCTTC.

In this sample, this clonotype turned up a few times. The chain combines TRBV7-2 with TRBJ1-2, with a weak D call TRBD1 (5 bases). The germline V gene encodes CDR1 SGHTA and CDR2 FQGNSA. There are 13 residues in the CDR3. The germline V and J ends were trimmed by 5 bases and 6 bases, with 13 bases remaining between them. The chain's CDR3 is CASSLGHKDGYTF. The CDR3 DNA sequence: TGTGCCAGCAGCCTCGGACATAAGGATGGCTACACCTTC.

V is TRBV29-1 and J is TRBJ2-2; D not certain. Germline assignment: CDR1 SQVTM and CDR2 ANQGSEA. This CDR3 contains 11 residues. Trimming removed 2 bases at V and 6 bases at J, with 4 bases between. The CDR3 DNA sequence: TGCAGCGTTGAAACCCCCGGGGAGCTGTTTTTT. It is translated as CSVETPGELFF.

The chain links TRBV6-5 to TRBJ1-4; D gene unclear. Trimming took 6 bases from V and 6 from J, leaving 17 bases between them. The CDR3 loop spans 15 amino acids. Germline values: CDR1 MNHEY, CDR2 SVGAGI. The DNA for the CDR3 is TGTGCCAGCAGCCCTATCTCTCAATGGGATGAAAAACTGTTTTTT. Translation: CASSPISQWDEKLFF.

This chain joins TRBV27 and TRBJ2-5; TRBD2 agrees at 8 bases. Per the germline V gene, CDR1 is MNHEY and CDR2 is SMNVEV (reference sequence). The CDR3 runs to 15 residues. The J segment lost 1 base and the V segment lost 3 bases, leaving 4 bases of the junction unmatched. Here the CDR3 reads CASSFASGSQETQYF. The CDR3 nucleotides read TGTGCCAGCAGTTTTGCTAGCGGGTCCCAAGAGACCCAGTACTTC.

The chain carries TRBV9 and TRBJ1-6; TRBD1 matches 8 bases. CDR1 and CDR2 (germline): SGDLS, YYNGEE. With V trimmed by 3 bases and J by 13 bases, 6 bases remained unmatched. CDR3 size: 13 residues. This chain's CDR3 is CASSGPDRAPLHF. Written as DNA, the CDR3 is TGTGCCAGCAGCGGACCGGACAGGGCCCCCCTCCACTTT.

The chain is built from TRBV5-1 and TRBJ2-1; TRBD2 agrees at 12 bases. The CDR3 totals 16 residues. Trimming took 4 bases from V and 3 from J; bases not matched to a gene: 5. Germline assignment: CDR1 SGHRS and CDR2 YFSETQ. Here the CDR3 reads CASSNSSGGGYNEQFF. As DNA, the CDR3 is TGCGCCAGCAGCAATTCTAGCGGGGGGGGCTACAATGAGCAGTTCTTC. Drawing the rest from reference TRBV5-1 and TRBJ2-1, the complete variable domain is KAGVTQTPRYLIKTRGQQVTLSCSPISGHRSVSWYQQTPGQGLQFLFEYFSETQRNKGNFPGRFSGRQFSNSRSEMNVSTLELGDSALYLCASSNSSGGGYNEQFFGPGTRLTVL.

This clonotype was detected a few times. The rearrangement joins TRBV7-2 to TRBJ2-1; D possibly corresponds to TRBD2 (6 bases). Trimming shortened V by 5 bases and J by 8 bases, and 19 bases separated the two germline ends. The germline V gene encodes CDR1 SGHTA and CDR2 FQGNSA. The CDR3 has 15 residues. DNA for the CDR3: TGTGCCAGCAGCGGCGGGACGAGCGAAGGGGATGAGCAGTTCTTC. Translating gives CASSGGTSEGDEQFF.

The V call is TRBV7-2, the J call TRBJ2-1; D uncertain. CDR1 is SGHTA and CDR2 is FQGNSA in the germline V gene. V was pared by 0 bases and J by 5 bases, with 5 bases between. The CDR3 has 13 amino acids. This CDR3 reads CASSLAWDNEQFF. In DNA, the CDR3 is TGTGCCAGCAGCTTAGCGTGGGACAATGAGCAGTTCTTC.